This T cell receptor (beta chain) came from a study of beta chain bispecific antibodies for T cell cancers. Study-wide context: Jurkat cells expressed TRBV12-3; HPB-ALL cells expressed TRBV5-5. General study findings and limits: In these mixed samples, most targeted TRBV reads derived from the leukemia cell line.

This CDR3 comprises 13 residues. Between the trimmed V and J ends, which lost 0 bases and 0 bases, there was a span of 3 bases. CDR1 is SGHKS and CDR2 is YYEKEE in the germline V gene (reference sequence). Blood mononuclear cells were expanded for 3 to 4 days using either OKT3 anti-CD3 antibody or CD3/CD28 beads. MiXCR, run by TCRdb on the 5' RACE reads, gives a single entry per CDR3 protein. The data show tens of thousands of distinct CDR3 sequences, approximately 2.4% seen once. This clonotype came up many times. Antigen specificity is unknown. Input material: healthy donor T cells cultured with leukemia cells. The source of this sequence is a human donor in good health. Some clones in this sample may be carry-over from other donors' samples. J is TRBJ1-2 and V is TRBV5-5, with D hard to call. This CDR3 reads CASSLATNYGYTF. Here the CDR3 DNA reads TGTGCCAGCAGCTTGGCAACTAACTATGGCTACACCTTC.